Listed here are 32 T cell receptor beta chains from one sample, sequenced in a study of PD-L1 blockade in urothelial cancer. This table comes from immunoSEQ multiplex PCR, and its TCRdb copy is limited to in-frame clones, with some not included. The table includes over 35,000 clones, around four fifths detected once. As to time point: pretreatment peripheral blood. This sample comprised PBMCs, obtained around atezolizumab (anti-PD-L1) treatment. The receptors originated from a man older than 75 with urothelial cancer.

The chain couples TRBV7-9 to TRBJ2-7, with 9 bases fitting TRBD1. The CDR3 spans 12 residues. Trimming at V came to 4 bases and at J to 7 bases, leaving 2 bases not matched to a gene. The germline CDR1 and CDR2 sequences are SEHNR and FQNEAQ (reference sequence). The DNA of the CDR3 is TGTGCCAGCAGCTCAGGGACAGGGGAGCAGTACTTC. Its protein product is CASSSGTGEQYF.

The genes are TRBV5-6 and TRBJ1-5, with D perhaps matching TRBD1 (6 bases). The CDR3 covers 13 residues. V was clipped by 1 base and J by 5 bases, with 7 bases between them. Per germline, CDR1 SGHDT and CDR2 YYEEEE. Here the CDR3 reads CASSLRGYQPQHF. The CDR3 DNA reads TGTGCCAGCAGCTTGAGGGGGTATCAGCCCCAGCATTTT. The full variable domain, with the rest looked up from reference TRBV5-6 and TRBJ1-5, is DAGVTQSPTHLIKTRGQQVTLRCSPKSGHDTVSWYQQALGQGPQFIFQYYEEEERQRGNFPDRFSGHQFPNYSSELNVNALLLGDSALYLCASSLRGYQPQHFGDGTRLSIL.

The chain carries TRBV6-5 and TRBJ2-3; possible D gene TRBD2, 6 bases. The CDR3 runs 15 residues. Deletions cut 5 bases from V and 2 bases from J, with 14 bases between. Germline CDR1 reads MNHEY; CDR2 reads SVGAGI. CDR3 region: CASSITGTSTDTQYF. CDR3 bases: TGTGCCAGCAGTATCACCGGGACTTCCACAGATACGCAGTATTTT.

This rearrangement joins TRBV10-2 to TRBJ2-1; 13 bases are shared with TRBD2. With 3 bases clipped from V and 10 bases from J, the junction kept 3 bases outside the gene matches. This CDR3 region has 14 residues. Germline CDR1 reads WSHSY; CDR2 reads SAAADI. The CDR3 DNA is TGCGCCAGCAGTGATCCGACTAGCGGGGGGGAGCAGTTCTTC. Translation: CASSDPTSGGEQFF.

The chain joins TRBV5-1 to TRBJ2-3; 8 nucleotides agree with TRBD2. From germline, CDR1 is SGHRS and CDR2 YFSETQ. This CDR3 spans 17 amino acids. V shed 0 bases, J shed 1 base, and the junction held 7 bases outside the gene matches. The CDR3 region has the DNA TGCGCCAGCAGCTTGGCATATGCGGGAGGCGGCACAGATACGCAGTATTTT. It translates to CASSLAYAGGGTDTQYF.

V is TRBV19 and J is TRBJ2-3, with D unresolved. CDR3 length: 12 residues. V lost 8 bases to trimming and J lost 2 bases, with 8 bases between them. Germline V gene sequence: CDR1 LNHDA, CDR2 SQIVND (reference sequence). This CDR3 reads CASSQNTDTQYF. The DNA for the CDR3 is TGTGCCAGTTCACAGAACACAGATACGCAGTATTTT.

The chain combines TRBV6-1 with TRBJ1-2; TRBD1 aligns across 7 bases. Germline CDR1 and CDR2: MNHNS and SASEGT. V lost 4 bases and J lost 13; bases outside the gene matches: 6. The length of the CDR3 is 11 residues. CDR3 residues: CASSVQTGFTF. CDR3 DNA sequence: TGTGCCAGCAGTGTTCAGACAGGGTTCACCTTC.

The CDR3 reads CASIPGGSSTDTQYF. For the CDR3, the DNA is TGTGCCAGTATTCCGGGGGGGTCATCCACAGATACGCAGTATTTT. This chain uses TRBV19 with TRBJ2-3; TRBD2 aligns across 8 bases. The CDR3 totals 15 residues. The V gene end was trimmed by 7 bases and the J gene end by 2 bases; junction bases not matched to a gene: 8. Looked up from germline, CDR1 is LNHDA and CDR2 is SQIVND (reference sequence).

This clone has just a few counts. The chain couples TRBV28 to TRBJ2-7; 7 nucleotides agree with TRBD1. The V gene end was trimmed by 8 bases and the J gene end by 7 bases; junction bases not matched to a gene: 8. The CDR3 loop spans 12 amino acids. Germline V gives CDR1 MDHEN, CDR2 SYDVKM. The CDR3 is CASLGTVEEQYF. CDR3 bases: TGTGCCAGCCTCGGGACAGTGGAAGAGCAGTACTTC.

V and J are TRBV5-1 and TRBJ1-1; D perhaps matches TRBD1 (5 bases). Germline values: CDR1 SGHRS, CDR2 YFSETQ. The CDR3 loop spans 15 amino acids. Between the trimmed V and J ends, which lost 1 base and 4 bases, there was a span of 14 bases. The CDR3 nucleotides read TGCGCCAGCAGCTTGAGTCTCGGGGGAGGCACTGAAGCTTTCTTT. Protein product: CASSLSLGGGTEAFF.

This chain joins TRBV10-3 and TRBJ2-1; maybe TRBD1 (6 bases). This CDR3 comprises 15 residues. Germline values: CDR1 ENHRY, CDR2 SYGVKD. Trimming took off 4 bases at V and 2 bases at J, with 12 bases between the two ends. The CDR3 nucleotides read TGTGCCATCAGTGGCTTGACAGGAACCTACAATGAGCAGTTCTTC. Translated, it gives CAISGLTGTYNEQFF.

This chain joins TRBV28 and TRBJ2-7; 7 bases are shared with TRBD1. Germline V gene lookup returns CDR1 MDHEN and CDR2 SYDVKM. The CDR3 contains 14 residues. V was pared by 5 bases and J by 2 bases, with 6 bases of the junction left unmatched. The CDR3 reads CASSVGTAAYEQYF. Written as DNA, the CDR3 is TGTGCCAGCAGTGTCGGGACAGCTGCCTACGAGCAGTACTTC. The full variable domain, with the rest looked up from reference TRBV28 and TRBJ2-7, is DVKVTQSSRYLVKRTGEKVFLECVQDMDHENMFWYRQDPGLGLRLIYFSYDVKMKEKGDIPEGYSVSREKKERFSLILESASTNQTSMYLCASSVGTAAYEQYFGPGTRLTVT.

The J gene is TRBJ2-7, the V gene TRBV10-3; D might be TRBD1 (6 bases). V dropped 4 bases and J dropped 7 bases, with 11 bases sitting between them. Looked up from germline, CDR1 is ENHRY and CDR2 is SYGVKD. CDR3 length equals 12 residues. DNA for the CDR3: TGTGCCATCAGTGGACAGGTAGGAGAGCAGTACTTC. It translates to CAISGQVGEQYF.

V and J are TRBV5-4 and TRBJ2-3; TRBD1 might be the D (5 bases). The CDR3 is 12 residues long. Germline assignment: CDR1 SGHNT and CDR2 YYREEE (reference sequence). Trimming shortened V by 1 base and J by 6 bases, and 6 bases separated the two germline ends. The CDR3 here is CASSLKGDTQYF. CDR3 coding DNA: TGTGCCAGCAGCTTGAAGGGGGATACGCAGTATTTT.

The chain links TRBV6-6 to TRBJ1-1; D ambiguous. The CDR3 sequence is 13 residues long. CDR1 and CDR2 from the germline V gene are MNHNY and SVGAGI (reference sequence). Trimming removed 5 bases at V and 4 bases at J, with 11 bases between. CDR3 sequence: CASSTSQFTEAFF. The CDR3 DNA is TGTGCCAGCAGTACATCACAGTTCACTGAAGCTTTCTTT.

CDR3 in DNA: TGTGCCTGGAGTGGGGGAGGAAATGAGCAGTTCTTC. Protein product: CAWSGGGNEQFF. The V and J genes are TRBV30 and TRBJ2-1, with D possibly matching TRBD2 (6 bases). CDR1 GTSNPN and CDR2 SVGIG come from the germline V gene (reference sequence). The V gene lost 1 base and the J gene lost 7 bases, with 8 bases spanning the gap. This CDR3 has 12 amino acids.

The chain employs TRBV4-1 and TRBJ2-3; 13 bases agree with TRBD2. This CDR3 is built from 17 residues. V lost 1 base to trimming and J lost 5 bases; unmatched junction nucleotides: 6. Germline V gene sequence: CDR1 MGHRA, CDR2 YSYEKL. The DNA of the CDR3 is TGCGCCAGCAGCCAAGGGTTAGGACTAGCGGGAGTAGATACGCAGTATTTT. Translation: CASSQGLGLAGVDTQYF.

V and J are TRBV5-1 and TRBJ2-5, with TRBD2 matching 7 bases. V shed 2 bases, J shed 5 bases, and the junction held 9 bases outside the gene matches. CDR1 is SGHRS, CDR2 YFSETQ, per germline. The length of the CDR3 is 15 residues. The CDR3 DNA reads TGCGCCAGCAGCTTTGGGGAGGGGATAGCTGAGACCCAGTACTTC. Its protein is CASSFGEGIAETQYF. Full variable domain (outside the CDR3, taken from reference TRBV5-1 and TRBJ2-5): KAGVTQTPRYLIKTRGQQVTLSCSPISGHRSVSWYQQTPGQGLQFLFEYFSETQRNKGNFPGRFSGRQFSNSRSEMNVSTLELGDSALYLCASSFGEGIAETQYFGPGTRLLVL.

This rearrangement joins TRBV7-9 to TRBJ1-1; maybe TRBD1 (6 bases). The CDR3 is 14 amino acids. Germline V lookup: CDR1 SEHNR, CDR2 FQNEAQ (reference sequence). V lost 4 bases and J lost 4, with 13 bases in between. The CDR3 sequence is CASSSQRGSTEAFF. CDR3 sequence (DNA): TGTGCCAGCAGCTCACAAAGGGGGAGCACTGAAGCTTTCTTT.

This clone has only one observation. V and J are TRBV5-5 and TRBJ2-1, with TRBD2 matching 11 bases. The germline V gene encodes CDR1 SGHKS and CDR2 YYEKEE (reference sequence). V was pared by 4 bases and J by 4 bases, with 16 bases of the junction left unmatched. This CDR3 is built from 19 residues. CDR3 sequence (DNA): TGTGCCAGCAGCACGGACCCAGCTAGCGGGAGGTTAGATTACAATGAGCAGTTCTTC. It is translated as CASSTDPASGRLDYNEQFF.

This clone was seen once. The chain couples TRBV10-3 to TRBJ2-3; 7 nucleotides agree with TRBD2. Germline values: CDR1 ENHRY, CDR2 SYGVKD. The trim removed 4 bases at V and 6 bases at J, leaving 7 bases unmatched. The CDR3 is made up of 14 amino acids. The CDR3 sequence is CAISVGGSGDTQYF. The CDR3 DNA sequence: TGTGCCATCAGTGTGGGCGGGAGTGGTGATACGCAGTATTTT.

The chain has TRBV27 and TRBJ1-5; TRBD1 is a possible D gene (6 bases). Trimming removed 8 bases from V and 2 bases from J, with 13 bases in between. The germline V gene encodes CDR1 MNHEY and CDR2 SMNVEV (reference sequence). The CDR3 contains 14 residues. This CDR3 reads CASGSQGGNQPQHF. The CDR3 coding sequence is TGTGCCAGCGGGTCACAGGGCGGCAATCAGCCCCAGCATTTT.

The gene calls are TRBV15 and TRBJ1-5; 8 positions match TRBD1. The CDR3 extends over 15 amino acids. Germline assignment: CDR1 LNHNV and CDR2 YYDKDF (reference sequence). J gave up 6 bases and V 0 bases, and 4 bases lay outside the gene matches. The CDR3 reads CATSRDRGHGQPQHF. The DNA of the CDR3 is TGTGCCACCAGCAGAGACAGGGGGCATGGTCAGCCCCAGCATTTT.

The V and J genes are TRBV19 and TRBJ2-5; 11 nucleotides match TRBD2. Germline loops: CDR1 LNHDA, CDR2 SQIVND (reference sequence). V dropped 7 bases and J dropped 3; count of bases not matched to a gene: 10. This CDR3 is built from 16 residues. CDR3 residues: CASMGLAGGDEETQYF. CDR3 sequence (DNA): TGTGCCAGTATGGGGCTAGCGGGAGGAGACGAAGAGACCCAGTACTTC.

In its sample, this clone was seen a few times. CDR3 sequence: CASSLVSGANTGELFF. The DNA of the CDR3 is TGCGCCAGCAGCTTGGTTAGCGGGGCGAACACCGGGGAGCTGTTTTTT. V gene TRBV5-1 combines with J gene TRBJ2-2, with 8 bases that match TRBD2. With V trimmed by 0 bases and J by 0 bases, 1 base remained unmatched. The CDR3 length is 16 residues. CDR1 and CDR2 from the germline V gene are SGHRS and YFSETQ.

The chain joins TRBV4-1 to TRBJ2-5; 8 bases are shared with TRBD1. Germline values: CDR1 MGHRA, CDR2 YSYEKL. CDR3 length equals 15 residues. Trimming cost V 4 bases and J 6 bases; bases outside gene matches: 10. This CDR3 reads CASSLGTGSLQTQYF. CDR3 DNA: TGCGCCAGCAGCCTCGGGACAGGAAGCTTGCAGACCCAGTACTTC.

The chain joins TRBV6-5 to TRBJ2-7; D may be TRBD1 (6 bases). Germline values: CDR1 MNHEY, CDR2 SVGAGI. The CDR3 length is 15 residues. The germline V and J ends were trimmed by 6 bases and 2 bases, with 17 bases remaining between them. CDR3 nucleotide sequence: TGTGCCAGCAGCCCACCCGGACAGCCTCCCTACGAGCAGTACTTC. Translation gives CASSPPGQPPYEQYF.

The rearrangement uses TRBV7-2 and TRBJ1-5; 10 nucleotides align to TRBD1. The CDR3 is 15 amino acids. The germline CDR1 and CDR2 sequences are SGHTA and FQGNSA. V shed 5 bases, J shed 6 bases, and the junction held 7 bases outside the gene matches. This CDR3 reads CASSRDRGQGQPQHF. The CDR3 nucleotides are TGTGCCAGCAGCAGAGACAGGGGGCAAGGTCAGCCCCAGCATTTT.

The chain recombines TRBV5-1 with TRBJ1-1, with 7 bases fitting TRBD1. CDR1 is SGHRS and CDR2 is YFSETQ in the germline V gene. CDR3 length: 15 residues. The trim removed 4 bases at V and 2 bases at J, leaving 8 bases unmatched. DNA for the CDR3: TGCGCCAGCAGCCTCCAGACAGGGTTAAACACTGAAGCTTTCTTT. The encoded protein is CASSLQTGLNTEAFF.

V and J are TRBV18 and TRBJ2-6; D is undetermined. The V gene's germline CDR1 is KGHSH and CDR2 LQKENI. The CDR3 is made up of 15 amino acids. V was clipped by 1 base and J by 4 bases, with 8 bases between them. CDR3 region: CASSPQLSGANVLTF. In DNA, the CDR3 is TGTGCCAGCTCACCACAGCTATCCGGGGCCAACGTCCTGACTTTC.

The gene calls are TRBV2 and TRBJ1-5, with 7 bases matching TRBD1. V gave up 5 bases and J gave up 2 bases; unmatched junction bases: 3. The CDR3 length is 14 residues. Germline CDR1 is SNHLY and CDR2 is FYNNEI. The CDR3 is CASSHDRGNQPQHF. DNA for the CDR3: TGTGCCAGCAGTCATGACAGGGGCAATCAGCCCCAGCATTTT. The variable domain in full, with the rest retrieved from reference TRBV2 and TRBJ1-5, is EPEVTQTPSHQVTQMGQEVILRCVPISNHLYFYWYRQILGQKVEFLVSFYNNEISEKSEIFDDQFSVERPDGSNFTLKIRSTKLEDSAMYFCASSHDRGNQPQHFGDGTRLSIL.

The CDR3 is CASSSGTGGTEAFF. The CDR3 bases are TGCGCCAGCAGCTCCGGGACAGGGGGCACTGAAGCTTTCTTT. The chain joins TRBV5-1 to TRBJ1-1; 11 bases map to TRBD1. Trimming removed 3 bases from V and 4 bases from J; junction bases left unmatched: 2. The CDR3 is 14 residues long. Germline CDR1 reads SGHRS; CDR2 reads YFSETQ.